The 18 T cell receptor beta chains listed next were all sequenced from one sample in a study of cytomegalovirus exposure and HLA in healthy donors. In the PCR, 60 Vbeta and 13 Jbeta primers were used. Using immunoSEQ multiplex PCR, the repertoire was profiled, and TCRdb retains in-frame clones only, with some absent. Of about 110,000 clones detected, about 70% appear once; the ten largest clones hold more than 2%. Input material: PBMCs. These TCRs come from a man aged 50 to 60 in good health and CMV-seropositive.

The V and J genes are TRBV30 and TRBJ2-6; D is unclear. Germline V gene lookup returns CDR1 GTSNPN and CDR2 SVGIG (reference sequence). Trimming took 4 bases from V and 0 from J, leaving 13 bases between them. The CDR3 extends over 16 amino acids. The CDR3 loop reads CAWTLGVSSGANVLTF. CDR3 nucleotide sequence: TGTGCCTGGACATTAGGAGTTAGCTCTGGGGCCAACGTCCTGACTTTC.

As regards this clone: The junction departs from the called germline gene at one end, perhaps through a read error. V usage is TRBV9 and J usage is TRBJ2-7, with 7 bases fitting TRBD1. The CDR3 length is 14 residues. Germline assignment: CDR1 SGDLS and CDR2 YYNGEE. The CDR3 DNA follows: TGTGCCAGCAGCGTCGGAACAGGGGTTTACGAGCAGCACTTC. It is translated as CASSVGTGVYEQHF.

V gene TRBV7-2 combines with J gene TRBJ2-4; D is ambiguous. V lost 8 bases to trimming and J lost 5 bases, with 7 bases between them. The germline V gene encodes CDR1 SGHTA and CDR2 FQGNSA. CDR3 size: 11 residues. CDR3 region: CASAQENIQYF. CDR3 sequence (DNA): TGTGCCAGCGCGCAGGAAAACATTCAGTACTTC.

The CDR3 spells CASSASTSGTGGYEQYF. The CDR3 DNA sequence: TGTGCCAGTAGTGCTTCGACCTCCGGGACAGGGGGCTACGAGCAGTACTTC. The rearrangement uses TRBV19 and TRBJ2-7, with TRBD1 identical over 11 bases. The CDR3 is 17 residues long. V trimming: 5 bases; J trimming: 3 bases; junction bases outside the gene matches: 12. Per the germline V gene, CDR1 is LNHDA and CDR2 is SQIVND (reference sequence).

The chain uses TRBV5-5 and TRBJ2-1; 9 bases are shared with TRBD1. Germline V gene lookup returns CDR1 SGHKS and CDR2 YYEKEE (reference sequence). V was pared by 0 bases and J by 2 bases, with 3 bases of the junction left unmatched. The CDR3 is made up of 16 amino acids. CDR3 protein: CASSLAGTGTYNEQFF. For the CDR3, the DNA is TGTGCCAGCAGCTTGGCGGGGACAGGGACCTACAATGAGCAGTTCTTC.

This rearrangement joins TRBV19 to TRBJ1-3, with D hard to call. In germline, CDR1 is LNHDA, CDR2 SQIVND (reference sequence). Trimming left V 1 base short and J 0 bases short, with 10 bases between. The CDR3 runs to 16 residues. The CDR3 spells CASSIGRLYSGNTIYF. DNA of the CDR3: TGTGCCAGTAGTATAGGGCGGCTGTACTCTGGAAACACCATATATTTT. The variable domain in full, completed from reference TRBV19 and TRBJ1-3, reads DGGITQSPKYLFRKEGQNVTLSCEQNLNHDAMYWYRQDPGQGLRLIYYSQIVNDFQKGDIAEGYSVSREKKESFPLTVTSAQKNPTAFYLCASSIGRLYSGNTIYFGEGSWLTVV.

V gene TRBV2 combines with J gene TRBJ1-1, with 8 bases identical to TRBD1. After removal of 3 bases from V and 1 base from J, the junction contained 4 bases not matched to a gene. Germline CDR1 is SNHLY and CDR2 is FYNNEI. There are 15 residues in the CDR3. In DNA, the CDR3 is TGTGCCAGCAGTGATCAGGGGGCAGGGAACACTGAAGCTTTCTTT. Translating gives CASSDQGAGNTEAFF. The variable domain in full, completed from reference TRBV2 and TRBJ1-1, reads EPEVTQTPSHQVTQMGQEVILRCVPISNHLYFYWYRQILGQKVEFLVSFYNNEISEKSEIFDDQFSVERPDGSNFTLKIRSTKLEDSAMYFCASSDQGAGNTEAFFGQGTRLTVV.

The chain links TRBV4-1 to TRBJ2-3; 14 bases align to TRBD2. V lost 1 base to trimming and J lost 6 bases; unmatched junction nucleotides: 6. This CDR3 spans 17 amino acids. Germline V gene lookup returns CDR1 MGHRA and CDR2 YSYEKL. In DNA, the CDR3 is TGCGCCAGCAGCCAAGGACTAGCGGGAGGGGGCCGGGATACGCAGTATTTT. This gives the protein CASSQGLAGGGRDTQYF.

The rearrangement links TRBV6-6 to TRBJ1-2, with D perhaps matching TRBD1 (5 bases). CDR1 MNHNY and CDR2 SVGAGI come from the germline V gene (reference sequence). Trimming removed 3 bases at V and 7 bases at J, with 12 bases between. This CDR3 has 13 residues. Here the CDR3 reads CASSYGGAIGYTF. The CDR3 coding sequence is TGTGCCAGCAGTTATGGCGGGGCTATTGGCTACACCTTC.

The genes are TRBV27 and TRBJ2-1; TRBD1 might be the D (6 bases). The CDR3 has 12 residues. Germline loops: CDR1 MNHEY, CDR2 SMNVEV (reference sequence). The V end lost 3 bases, the J end lost 10 bases, and 10 bases lay between the germline ends. The CDR3 loop is CASSFATGEQFF. CDR3 sequence (DNA): TGTGCCAGCAGTTTCGCGACAGGCGAGCAGTTCTTC.

J is TRBJ1-2 and V is TRBV4-1, with D unclear. CDR3 length equals 17 residues. Trimming shortened V by 0 bases and J by 2 bases, and 16 bases separated the two germline ends. Per germline, CDR1 MGHRA and CDR2 YSYEKL. CDR3 DNA sequence: TGCGCCAGCAGCCAAGATTTGGGCAGCTTCCCCAACTATGGCTACACCTTC. It yields the protein CASSQDLGSFPNYGYTF.

This clone was found a few times. V is TRBV9 and J is TRBJ2-7; 11 bases agree with TRBD2. This CDR3 is built from 15 residues. Germline trimming cut 3 bases from V and 3 bases from J; bases unmatched to any gene: 5. Germline CDR1 reads SGDLS; CDR2 reads YYNGEE. The CDR3 DNA reads as TGTGCCAGCAGCGAATCCGGGACTAGCGGCTACGAGCAGTACTTC. This gives the protein CASSESGTSGYEQYF.

The chain is built from TRBV11-2 and TRBJ2-7; 9 bases agree with TRBD2. Germline values: CDR1 SGHAT, CDR2 FQNNGV. Trimming removed 4 bases from V and 0 bases from J; junction bases left unmatched: 13. The CDR3 runs to 18 residues. CDR3 DNA: TGTGCCAGCAGCTACCCTGGGCTAGCGGGACCCTACTCCTACGAGCAGTACTTC. It encodes CASSYPGLAGPYSYEQYF.

The V call is TRBV28, the J call TRBJ1-2; D might be TRBD1 (5 bases). The V end was cut by 6 bases, the J end by 8 bases, with 19 bases between. Germline CDR1 MDHEN, CDR2 SYDVKM. There are 14 residues in the CDR3. CDR3 sequence (DNA): TGTGCCAGCAGCCAGGGTACCCTCGTAGGAGGCTACACCTTC. Translated: CASSQGTLVGGYTF.

The CDR3 DNA is TGCGCCAGCAGCCGGGCGGCGGGGAACTATGGCTACACCTTC. Encoded protein: CASSRAAGNYGYTF. The chain is built from TRBV5-1 and TRBJ1-2; D call uncertain. Germline V gives CDR1 SGHRS, CDR2 YFSETQ. The CDR3 sequence is 14 residues long. Deletions cut 4 bases from V and 2 bases from J, with 12 bases between.

The chain uses TRBV27 and TRBJ1-4; 7 nucleotides align to TRBD1. The J segment lost 0 bases and the V segment lost 2 bases, leaving 9 bases of the junction unmatched. The CDR3 has 18 residues. The germline gives CDR1 MNHEY, CDR2 SMNVEV (reference sequence). The CDR3 region has the DNA TGTGCCAGCAGTTTAAGCCCCCCCAGGGGGGCAACTAATGAAAAACTGTTTTTT. It translates to CASSLSPPRGATNEKLFF.

V usage is TRBV6-4 and J usage is TRBJ2-7; 12 bases align to TRBD2. Losses at the gene ends were 6 bases for V and 6 bases for J; bases not matched to a gene: 12. Looked up from germline, CDR1 is MRHNA and CDR2 is SNTAGT. The CDR3 is 16 amino acids. In DNA form, the CDR3 reads TGTGCCAGCAGGATGACCGGGACTAGCGGGTTAGGCGAGCAGTACTTC. Its protein is CASRMTGTSGLGEQYF.

The chain carries TRBV5-1 and TRBJ2-2; D uncertain. Germline values: CDR1 SGHRS, CDR2 YFSETQ. The CDR3 runs to 16 residues. Trimming took 0 bases from V and 2 from J, leaving 11 bases between them. The CDR3 bases are TGCGCCAGCAGCTTGGCGCGTCTACCAAACACCGGGGAGCTGTTTTTT. Translating gives CASSLARLPNTGELFF.